Following are 17 T cell receptor beta chains from one sample sequenced in a study of T cell responses to AZD1222 COVID-19 vaccine. Sequenced by immunoSEQ multiplex PCR; TCRdb stores in-frame clones only, minus some. Among some 83,000 clones, 75% to 90% were seen once, and the ten largest hold about 5.7%. The source material was peripheral blood, sampled on day 0 of AZD1222 vaccination. The origin of the receptors is an adult in good health.

J is TRBJ2-1 and V is TRBV19; unclear D gene. The ends were cut back, 1 base at V and 1 base at J, with 2 bases in the middle. The germline V gene has CDR1 LNHDA and CDR2 SQIVND (reference sequence). The CDR3 loop spans 13 amino acids. CDR3 sequence (DNA): TGTGCCAGTAGTATAGGTTCCTACAATGAGCAGTTCTTC. Protein product: CASSIGSYNEQFF.

V gene TRBV2 combines with J gene TRBJ1-1; D gene unclear. This CDR3 region has 14 residues. CDR1 and CDR2 (germline): SNHLY, FYNNEI. Deletions cut 4 bases from V and 1 base from J, with 10 bases between. The CDR3 loop reads CASSALTTNTEAFF. CDR3 DNA sequence: TGTGCCAGCAGTGCGCTCACCACGAACACTGAAGCTTTCTTT.

V usage is TRBV2 and J usage is TRBJ1-2; TRBD1 aligns across 9 bases. Trimming at V came to 3 bases and at J to 5 bases, leaving 7 bases not matched to a gene. CDR3 size: 15 residues. The germline V gene encodes CDR1 SNHLY and CDR2 FYNNEI. CDR3 protein: CASSEDRGPSYGYTF. The CDR3 DNA sequence: TGTGCCAGCAGTGAGGACAGGGGACCCTCTTATGGCTACACCTTC. The full variable domain, completed using reference TRBV2 and TRBJ1-2, is EPEVTQTPSHQVTQMGQEVILRCVPISNHLYFYWYRQILGQKVEFLVSFYNNEISEKSEIFDDQFSVERPDGSNFTLKIRSTKLEDSAMYFCASSEDRGPSYGYTFGSGTRLTVV.

CDR3 in DNA: TGCAGCGTTGAACAGAATGAGCAGTTCTTC. This gives the protein CSVEQNEQFF. The chain uses TRBV29-1 and TRBJ2-1; no definite D call. Germline assignment: CDR1 SQVTM and CDR2 ANQGSEA. CDR3 length: 10 residues. V lost 2 bases, J lost 7 bases, and 3 bases lay in between.

V and J are TRBV19 and TRBJ2-7; TRBD1 aligns across 9 bases. Germline lookup yields CDR1 LNHDA and CDR2 SQIVND (reference sequence). The CDR3 length is 15 residues. J lost 5 bases, V lost 6 bases, and 11 bases had no gene match. This chain's CDR3 is CASSPVGTGTDEQYF. The CDR3 DNA is TGTGCCAGTAGCCCGGTTGGGACAGGGACCGACGAGCAGTACTTC.

The count of this clone is one. The chain combines TRBV3-1 (or the pseudogene TRBV3-2) with TRBJ1-2; no firm D call. V was shortened by 3 bases and J by 3 bases, with 14 bases between the two germline ends. Germline V CDR1 and CDR2: LGHDT, YNNKEL (reference sequence). This CDR3 comprises 15 residues. CDR3 coding DNA: TGTGCCAGCAGCCATGGGGAGGCAGGCTACTATGGCTACACCTTC. Translating it yields CASSHGEAGYYGYTF.

The CDR3 spells CASSSPREQFF. CDR3 DNA: TGTGCCAGCAGCTCCCCCCGAGAGCAGTTCTTC. The J gene is TRBJ2-1, the V gene TRBV13; no firm D call. The V end was cut by 4 bases, the J end by 10 bases, with 8 bases between. This CDR3 spans 11 amino acids. Germline V gene data show CDR1 as PRHDT and CDR2 as FYEKMQ (reference sequence).

The rearrangement links TRBV3-1 (or the pseudogene TRBV3-2) to TRBJ2-1, with TRBD2 matching over 8 bases. The length of the CDR3 is 21 residues. The V segment lost 4 bases and the J segment 0 bases; nucleotides outside the gene matches: 20. CDR1 is LGHDT, CDR2 YNNKEL, per germline (reference sequence). In DNA, the CDR3 is TGTGCCAGCAGCCTCCGGGGGGGAGCGGGGCGCCGAACAATCTCCTACAATGAGCAGTTCTTC. It translates to CASSLRGGAGRRTISYNEQFF.

This chain connects TRBV30 to TRBJ1-6; D may be TRBD1 (5 bases). The CDR3 runs to 13 residues. The ends were cut back, 8 bases at V and 9 bases at J, with 17 bases in the middle. In germline, CDR1 is GTSNPN, CDR2 SVGIG (reference sequence). The CDR3: CAGKIRVTSPLHF. The CDR3 nucleotides read TGTGCCGGGAAGATCAGGGTTACTTCACCCCTCCACTTT.

J is TRBJ2-2 and V is TRBV12-3 or TRBV12-4; the D is unclear. This CDR3 comprises 12 residues. The DNA of the CDR3 is TGTGCGGGCAGGACGAACACCGGGGAGCTGTTTTTT. Translated: CAGRTNTGELFF.

J is TRBJ2-3 and V is TRBV3-1 (or the pseudogene TRBV3-2), with TRBD2 matching over 9 bases. Germline V CDR1 and CDR2: LGHDT, YNNKEL (reference sequence). This CDR3 has 14 amino acids. The J segment lost 4 bases and the V segment lost 3 bases, leaving 2 bases of the junction unmatched. The CDR3 reads CASSQRGGPDTQYF. In DNA, the CDR3 is TGTGCCAGCAGCCAGCGGGGGGGCCCAGATACGCAGTATTTT.

The chain joins TRBV12-5 to TRBJ1-5, with D uncertain. Germline CDR1 reads LGHNT; CDR2 reads FRNRAP. V lost 6 bases and J 4 bases, leaving 4 bases between the germline ends. CDR3 length: 11 amino acids. DNA for the CDR3: TGTGCTAGTGGGCGAAATCAGCCCCAGCATTTT. Its translation is CASGRNQPQHF.

The CDR3 nucleotides read TGTGCCAGCAGCTTAGCTGGGACAGAACGTAACTATGGCTACACCTTC. Its translation: CASSLAGTERNYGYTF. The rearrangement links TRBV7-9 to TRBJ1-2; 7 nucleotides line up with TRBD1. Germline lookup yields CDR1 SEHNR and CDR2 FQNEAQ (reference sequence). V lost 0 bases, J lost 1 base, and 5 bases stayed unmatched. This CDR3 has 16 residues.

This rearrangement joins TRBV7-9 to TRBJ1-2, with D uncertain. CDR1 is SEHNR, CDR2 FQNEAQ, per germline (reference sequence). This CDR3 comprises 12 residues. V was cut by 4 bases and J by 3 bases, with 6 bases left in between. Here the CDR3 DNA reads TGTGCCAGCAGCTCCGCATACTATGGCTACACCTTC. Translated: CASSSAYYGYTF.

The V and J genes are TRBV11-2 and TRBJ2-2, with 10 bases aligning to TRBD1. Germline V gene lookup returns CDR1 SGHAT and CDR2 FQNNGV. Trimming at V came to 3 bases and at J to 7 bases, leaving 5 bases not matched to a gene. The CDR3 is made up of 15 amino acids. The CDR3 protein is CASSFRQGAIGELFF. The CDR3 bases are TGTGCCAGCAGCTTTCGACAGGGGGCGATCGGGGAGCTGTTTTTT. The whole variable domain, filled in from reference TRBV11-2 and TRBJ2-2, reads EAGVAQSPRYKIIEKRQSVAFWCNPISGHATLYWYQQILGQGPKLLIQFQNNGVVDDSQLPKDRFSAERLKGVDSTLKIQPAKLEDSAVYLCASSFRQGAIGELFFGEGSRLTVL.

The gene calls are TRBV19 and TRBJ2-2, with TRBD2 identical over 12 bases. This CDR3 is built from 16 residues. Germline V gives CDR1 LNHDA, CDR2 SQIVND (reference sequence). V was pared by 5 bases and J by 3 bases, with 4 bases of the junction left unmatched. CDR3 in DNA: TGTGCCAGTAGTCCTAGCGGGGGGGAGTACACCGGGGAGCTGTTTTTT. Its protein is CASSPSGGEYTGELFF.

This rearrangement joins TRBV5-4 to TRBJ2-3; D perhaps matches TRBD2 (5 bases). CDR3 length: 19 residues. CDR1 is SGHNT and CDR2 is YYREEE in the germline V gene (reference sequence). Trimming removed 1 base from V and 1 base from J, with 22 bases in between. This chain's CDR3 is CASSLNHDQRVRRTDTQYF. CDR3 in DNA: TGTGCCAGCAGCTTGAACCACGACCAGAGGGTCCGTCGCACAGATACGCAGTATTTT.